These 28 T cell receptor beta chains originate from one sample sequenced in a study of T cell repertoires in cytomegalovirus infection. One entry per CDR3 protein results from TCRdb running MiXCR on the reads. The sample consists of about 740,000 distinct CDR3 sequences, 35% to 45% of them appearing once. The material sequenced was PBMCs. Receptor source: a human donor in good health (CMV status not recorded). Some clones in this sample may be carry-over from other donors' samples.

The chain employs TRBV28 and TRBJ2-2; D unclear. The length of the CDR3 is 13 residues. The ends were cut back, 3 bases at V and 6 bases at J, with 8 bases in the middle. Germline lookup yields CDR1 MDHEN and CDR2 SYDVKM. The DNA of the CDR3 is TGTGCCAGCAGTTTGGGAAACGCCGGGGAGCTGTTTTTT. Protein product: CASSLGNAGELFF.

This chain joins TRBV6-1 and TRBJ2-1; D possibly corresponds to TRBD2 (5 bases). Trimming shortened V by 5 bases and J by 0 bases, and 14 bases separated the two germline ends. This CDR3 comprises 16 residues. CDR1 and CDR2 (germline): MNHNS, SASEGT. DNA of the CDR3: TGTGCCAGCAGTTACGCCCGGGGAAACTCCTACAATGAGCAGTTCTTC. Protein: CASSYARGNSYNEQFF.

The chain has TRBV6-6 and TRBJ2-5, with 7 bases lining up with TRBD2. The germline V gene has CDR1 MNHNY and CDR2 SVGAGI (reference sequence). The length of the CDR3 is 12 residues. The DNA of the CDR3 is TGTATCAGCGGGACTAACCAAGAGACCCAGTACTTC. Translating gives CISGTNQETQYF.

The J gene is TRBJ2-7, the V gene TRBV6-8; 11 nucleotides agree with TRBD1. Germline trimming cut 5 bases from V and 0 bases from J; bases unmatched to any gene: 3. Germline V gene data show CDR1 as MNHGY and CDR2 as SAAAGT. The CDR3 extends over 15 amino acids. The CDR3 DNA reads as TGTGCCAGCAGTACTGGACAGGGGGCCTCCTACGAGCAGTACTTC. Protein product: CASSTGQGASYEQYF.

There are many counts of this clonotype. Here the CDR3 reads CASSPGQGPRTQYF. In DNA, the CDR3 is TGTGCCAGCAGCCCCGGCCAAGGGCCTCGGACCCAGTACTTC. J is TRBJ2-5 and V is TRBV7-9, with unresolved D. V lost 5 bases to trimming and J lost 7 bases, with 17 bases between them. This CDR3 has 14 residues. Germline CDR1 reads SEHNR; CDR2 reads FQNEAQ (reference sequence).

CDR3 bases: TGTGCCACCACGGGGGGAAGTGAAGCTTTCTTT. Protein: CATTGGSEAFF. V and J are TRBV24-1 and TRBJ1-1, with a tentative D call TRBD1 (5 bases). Trimming removed 8 bases at V and 7 bases at J, with 10 bases between. Germline V lookup: CDR1 KGHDR, CDR2 SFDVKD. This CDR3 spans 11 amino acids.

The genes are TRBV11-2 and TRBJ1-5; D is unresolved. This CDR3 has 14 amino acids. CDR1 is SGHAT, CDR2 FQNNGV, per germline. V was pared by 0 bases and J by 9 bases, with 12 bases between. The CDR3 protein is CASSLDNGHRPQHF. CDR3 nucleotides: TGTGCCAGCAGCTTAGATAACGGCCACCGGCCCCAGCATTTT. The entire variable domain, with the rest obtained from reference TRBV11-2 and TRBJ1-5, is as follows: EAGVAQSPRYKIIEKRQSVAFWCNPISGHATLYWYQQILGQGPKLLIQFQNNGVVDDSQLPKDRFSAERLKGVDSTLKIQPAKLEDSAVYLCASSLDNGHRPQHFGDGTRLSIL.

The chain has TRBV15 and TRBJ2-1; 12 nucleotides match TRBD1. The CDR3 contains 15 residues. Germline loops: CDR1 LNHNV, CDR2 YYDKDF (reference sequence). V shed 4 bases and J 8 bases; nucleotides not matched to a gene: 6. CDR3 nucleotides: TGTGCCACCAGCATAGCTGGGACAGGGGGCCATGAGCAGTTCTTC. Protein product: CATSIAGTGGHEQFF.

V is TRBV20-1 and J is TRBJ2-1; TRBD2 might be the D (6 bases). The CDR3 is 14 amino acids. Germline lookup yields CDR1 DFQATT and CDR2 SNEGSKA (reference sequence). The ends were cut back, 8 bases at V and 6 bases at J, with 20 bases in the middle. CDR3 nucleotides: TGCAGTCCGAGCGGGTCCCCAATGATCAATGAGCAGTTCTTC. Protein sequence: CSPSGSPMINEQFF.

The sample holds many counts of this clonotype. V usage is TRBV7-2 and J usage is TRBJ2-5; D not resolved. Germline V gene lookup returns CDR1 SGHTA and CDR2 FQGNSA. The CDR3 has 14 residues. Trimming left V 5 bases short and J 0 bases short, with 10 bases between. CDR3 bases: TGTGCCAGCAGCGGACCCTGGTACCAAGAGACCCAGTACTTC. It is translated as CASSGPWYQETQYF.

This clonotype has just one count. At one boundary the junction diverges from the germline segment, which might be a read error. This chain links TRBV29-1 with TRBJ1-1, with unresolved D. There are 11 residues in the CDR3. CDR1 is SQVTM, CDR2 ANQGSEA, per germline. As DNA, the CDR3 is TGCACCGTTCGGCGGGGTACTGAAGCTTTCTTT. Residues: CTVRRGTEAFF.

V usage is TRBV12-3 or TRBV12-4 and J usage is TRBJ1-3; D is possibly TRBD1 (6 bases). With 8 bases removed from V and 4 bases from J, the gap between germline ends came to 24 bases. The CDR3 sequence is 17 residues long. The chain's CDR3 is CASHPYFGGLTGNTIYF. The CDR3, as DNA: TGTGCCAGCCACCCATACTTCGGGGGGCTGACAGGAAACACCATATATTTT.

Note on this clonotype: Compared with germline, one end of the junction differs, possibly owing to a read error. The CDR3 sequence: CAIRPGQGNGDTF. Here the CDR3 DNA reads TGTGCCATCAGGCCGGGACAGGGCAATGGCGACACCTTC. The chain combines TRBV10-3 with TRBJ1-2; TRBD1 aligns across 9 bases. The CDR3 has 13 amino acids. Per the germline V gene, CDR1 is ENHRY and CDR2 is SYGVKD.

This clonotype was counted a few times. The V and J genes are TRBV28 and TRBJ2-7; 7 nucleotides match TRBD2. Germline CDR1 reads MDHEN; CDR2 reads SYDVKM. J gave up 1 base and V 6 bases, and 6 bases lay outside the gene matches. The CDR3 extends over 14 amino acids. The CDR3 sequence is CASSLTSESYEQYF. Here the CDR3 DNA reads TGTGCCAGCAGCCTTACTAGCGAGTCCTACGAGCAGTACTTC.

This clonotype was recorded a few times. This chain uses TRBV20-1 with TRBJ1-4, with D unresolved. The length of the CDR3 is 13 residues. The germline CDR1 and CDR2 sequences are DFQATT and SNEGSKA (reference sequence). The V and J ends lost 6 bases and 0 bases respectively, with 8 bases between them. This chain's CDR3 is CSARATTNEKLFF. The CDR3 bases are TGCAGTGCAAGGGCCACAACTAATGAAAAACTGTTTTTT.

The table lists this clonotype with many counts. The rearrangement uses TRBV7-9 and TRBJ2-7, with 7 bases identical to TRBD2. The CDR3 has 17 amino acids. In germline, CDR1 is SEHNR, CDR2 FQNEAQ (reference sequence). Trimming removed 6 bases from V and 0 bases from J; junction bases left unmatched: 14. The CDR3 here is CASRPSTSERPSYEQYF. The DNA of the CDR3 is TGTGCCAGCAGACCATCTACTAGCGAGCGGCCCTCCTACGAGCAGTACTTC.

CDR3 nucleotide sequence: TGTGCCAGCAGCTTATTGGGCCCCAGCGGGGGGGCAGGCCTCTACAATGAGCAGTTCTTC. It codes for CASSLLGPSGGAGLYNEQFF. The chain links TRBV7-9 to TRBJ2-1; 10 nucleotides match TRBD2. V gave up 2 bases and J gave up 3 bases; unmatched junction bases: 16. This CDR3 has 20 amino acids. Germline V gives CDR1 SEHNR, CDR2 FQNEAQ (reference sequence).

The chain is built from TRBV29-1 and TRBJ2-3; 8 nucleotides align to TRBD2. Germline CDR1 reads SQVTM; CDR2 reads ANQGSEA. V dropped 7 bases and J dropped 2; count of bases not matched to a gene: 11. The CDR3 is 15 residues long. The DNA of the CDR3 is TGCAGCGCCAATCCACCGGGGGGGCACACAGATACGCAGTATTTT. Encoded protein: CSANPPGGHTDTQYF.

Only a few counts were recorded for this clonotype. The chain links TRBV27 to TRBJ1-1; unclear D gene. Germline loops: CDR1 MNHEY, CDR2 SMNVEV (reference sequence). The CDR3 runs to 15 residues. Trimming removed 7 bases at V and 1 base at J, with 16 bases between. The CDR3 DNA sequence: TGTGCCAGCACCTTCTCCCACGGCAAGAACACTGAAGCTTTCTTT. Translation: CASTFSHGKNTEAFF.

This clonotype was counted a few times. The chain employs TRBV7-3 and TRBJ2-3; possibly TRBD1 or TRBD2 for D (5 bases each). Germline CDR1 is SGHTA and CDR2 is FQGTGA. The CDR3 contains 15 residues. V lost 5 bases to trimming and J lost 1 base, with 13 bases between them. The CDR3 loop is CASSPLGARTDTQYF. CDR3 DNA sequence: TGTGCCAGCAGCCCACTAGGGGCCCGCACAGATACGCAGTATTTT.

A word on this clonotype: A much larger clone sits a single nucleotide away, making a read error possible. The CDR3 loop reads CTSSQDLASGELFF. CDR3 nucleotide sequence: TGCACCAGCAGCCAAGACCTGGCCTCCGGGGAGCTGTTTTTT. V gene TRBV4-1 combines with J gene TRBJ2-2, with D uncertain. Germline V gives CDR1 MGHRA, CDR2 YSYEKL. The CDR3 totals 14 residues.

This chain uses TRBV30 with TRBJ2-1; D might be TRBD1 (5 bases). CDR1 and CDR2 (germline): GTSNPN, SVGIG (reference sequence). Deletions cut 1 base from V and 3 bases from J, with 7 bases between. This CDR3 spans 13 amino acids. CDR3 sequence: CAWSEQGYNEQFF. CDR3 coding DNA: TGTGCCTGGAGTGAGCAGGGCTACAATGAGCAGTTCTTC.

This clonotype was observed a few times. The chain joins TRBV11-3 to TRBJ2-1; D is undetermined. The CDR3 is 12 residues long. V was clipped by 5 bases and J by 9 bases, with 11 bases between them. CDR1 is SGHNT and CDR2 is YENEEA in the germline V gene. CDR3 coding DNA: TGTGCCAGCAGCAACTGGACCGTTGAGCAGTTCTTC. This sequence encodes CASSNWTVEQFF.

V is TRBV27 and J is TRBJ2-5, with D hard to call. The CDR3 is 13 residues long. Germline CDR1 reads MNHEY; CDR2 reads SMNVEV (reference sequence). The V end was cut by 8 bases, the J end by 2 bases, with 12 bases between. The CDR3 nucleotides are TGTGCCAGCCCTAACCCCGTTCAAGAGACCCAGTACTTC. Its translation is CASPNPVQETQYF.

This CDR3 reads CSVEPDLGNTEAFF. The CDR3 coding sequence is TGCAGCGTTGAACCCGACCTTGGGAACACTGAAGCTTTCTTT. V and J are TRBV29-1 and TRBJ1-1; D gene uncertain. Germline CDR1 and CDR2: SQVTM and ANQGSEA. The CDR3 is 14 amino acids. The germline V and J ends were trimmed by 2 bases and 1 base, with 11 bases remaining between them.

CDR3 in DNA: TGTGCCAGTAGTAGCCAGATCGCGGCAAATTCACCCCTCCACTTT. Residues: CASSSQIAANSPLHF. The gene calls are TRBV19 and TRBJ1-6, with D unresolved. Germline CDR1 reads LNHDA; CDR2 reads SQIVND (reference sequence). The CDR3 sequence is 15 residues long. Trimming pared 4 bases from V and 7 bases from J, leaving 14 bases between.

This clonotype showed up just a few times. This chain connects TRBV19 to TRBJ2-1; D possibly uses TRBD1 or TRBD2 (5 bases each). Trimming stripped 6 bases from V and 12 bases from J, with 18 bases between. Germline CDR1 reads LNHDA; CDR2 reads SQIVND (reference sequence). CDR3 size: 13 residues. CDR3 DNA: TGTGCCAGTAGAACTATGGCCCCGGGACGGCAGTTCTTC. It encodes CASRTMAPGRQFF.

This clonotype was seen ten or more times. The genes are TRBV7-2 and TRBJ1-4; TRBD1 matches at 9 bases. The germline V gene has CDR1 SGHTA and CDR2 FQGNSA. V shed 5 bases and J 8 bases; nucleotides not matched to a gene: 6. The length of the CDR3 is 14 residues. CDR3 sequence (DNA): TGTGCCAGCAGCAAACAGGGGGCAGAGGAAAAACTGTTTTTT. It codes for CASSKQGAEEKLFF.